The 24 T cell receptor beta chains presented below share a single source sample, sequenced in a study of graft-versus-host responses after intestinal transplantation. Clones were read by immunoSEQ multiplex PCR, and TCRdb kept only the in-frame ones, dropping some. This sample has around 90,000 clones; roughly 92% occur once, and the top ten carry about 0.3%. These receptors have no known antigen. The material was unstimulated CD4+ T cells sorted from spleen or lymph node cells, obtained before intestinal transplant. Source of these receptors: a human donor who received an intestinal transplant.

V usage is TRBV15 and J usage is TRBJ2-7; perhaps D is TRBD1 or TRBD2 (5 bases each). Trimming pared 3 bases from V and 0 bases from J, leaving 12 bases between. Germline V gene data show CDR1 as LNHNV and CDR2 as YYDKDF (reference sequence). The CDR3 is 15 residues long. CDR3: CATSSPGTNSYEQYF. CDR3 nucleotide sequence: TGTGCCACCAGCAGCCCCGGGACCAACTCCTACGAGCAGTACTTC.

This CDR3 is CASSVGTPEQYF. DNA of the CDR3: TGTGCCAGCAGTGTGGGGACACCCGAGCAGTACTTC. The chain joins TRBV6-5 to TRBJ2-7; tentative D call: TRBD1 (6 bases). From germline, CDR1 is MNHEY and CDR2 SVGAGI. This CDR3 comprises 12 residues. Trimming removed 5 bases from V and 6 bases from J, with 11 bases in between.

J is TRBJ1-1 and V is TRBV5-1; D might be TRBD1 (5 bases). There are 14 residues in the CDR3. Germline-derived CDR1 and CDR2 are SGHRS and YFSETQ. V shed 4 bases and J shed 3 bases, with 13 bases lying between them. The CDR3 DNA is TGCGCCAGCAGCCCCAGGGTTACGGACACTGAAGCTTTCTTT. Translating it yields CASSPRVTDTEAFF.

This clone was counted a few times. The chain has TRBV19 and TRBJ1-1; tentatively, D is TRBD1 (5 bases). The CDR3 runs to 13 residues. Germline V lookup: CDR1 LNHDA, CDR2 SQIVND (reference sequence). Trimming took 5 bases from V and 11 from J, leaving 18 bases between them. Here the CDR3 reads CASSVMIGHGAFF. DNA of the CDR3: TGTGCCAGTAGTGTTATGATCGGACACGGGGCTTTCTTT.

The CDR3 DNA sequence: TGTGCCTGGAGTGAAAATGGTAGGGGGCCTGGGGCCAACGTCCTGACTTTC. Amino acids: CAWSENGRGPGANVLTF. The J gene is TRBJ2-6, the V gene TRBV30, with TRBD1 identical over 7 bases. Germline lookup yields CDR1 GTSNPN and CDR2 SVGIG (reference sequence). The CDR3 has 17 residues. V shed 1 base and J 2 bases; nucleotides not matched to a gene: 8.

This chain links TRBV27 with TRBJ2-7; D remains ambiguous. Trimming removed 4 bases at V and 1 base at J, with 11 bases between. Germline V gives CDR1 MNHEY, CDR2 SMNVEV (reference sequence). The CDR3 has 14 amino acids. Here the CDR3 reads CASSSLSGSYEQYF. CDR3 sequence (DNA): TGTGCCAGCAGTTCTCTATCGGGTTCCTACGAGCAGTACTTC.

The gene calls are TRBV6-1 and TRBJ2-7, with TRBD2 matching 13 bases. Germline V lookup: CDR1 MNHNS, CDR2 SASEGT. The CDR3 is 16 amino acids. Germline trimming cut 4 bases from V and 2 bases from J; bases unmatched to any gene: 5. CDR3 DNA sequence: TGTGCCAGCAGTGGGGGACTAGCGGGACTAACCTACGAGCAGTACTTC. Its translation is CASSGGLAGLTYEQYF.

The genes are TRBV27 and TRBJ1-6, with 7 bases aligning to TRBD1. With 7 bases clipped from V and 0 bases from J, the junction kept 6 bases outside the gene matches. The germline CDR1 and CDR2 sequences are MNHEY and SMNVEV (reference sequence). The CDR3 totals 16 residues. This CDR3 is CASTSGQTSYNSPLHF. The CDR3 coding sequence is TGTGCCAGCACCTCGGGACAGACCTCCTATAATTCACCCCTCCACTTT.

This clone was counted once. The gene calls are TRBV19 and TRBJ1-5, with 12 bases fitting TRBD1. Germline CDR1 is LNHDA and CDR2 is SQIVND (reference sequence). CDR3 length equals 17 residues. J lost 6 bases, V lost 2 bases, and 8 bases had no gene match. The CDR3 sequence is CASSIRGTGGPSQPQHF. CDR3 bases: TGTGCCAGTAGTATAAGGGGGACAGGGGGCCCGAGTCAGCCCCAGCATTTT. The full variable domain, rest sourced from reference TRBV19 and TRBJ1-5, is DGGITQSPKYLFRKEGQNVTLSCEQNLNHDAMYWYRQDPGQGLRLIYYSQIVNDFQKGDIAEGYSVSREKKESFPLTVTSAQKNPTAFYLCASSIRGTGGPSQPQHFGDGTRLSIL.

The V gene is TRBV7-8, the J gene TRBJ2-1, with TRBD2 identical over 7 bases. Germline loops: CDR1 SGHVS, CDR2 FQNEAQ. CDR3 size: 15 residues. V was pared by 6 bases and J by 3 bases, with 8 bases of the junction left unmatched. The CDR3 here is CASSYPGLHYNEQFF. CDR3 sequence (DNA): TGTGCCAGCAGTTACCCGGGACTACACTACAATGAGCAGTTCTTC.

The V call is TRBV19, the J call TRBJ2-3, with 8 nucleotides matching TRBD2. Losses at the gene ends were 2 bases for V and 2 bases for J; bases not matched to a gene: 12. The CDR3 has 18 amino acids. Looked up from germline, CDR1 is LNHDA and CDR2 is SQIVND (reference sequence). CDR3 sequence reads: CASSITPLAGGNTDTQYF. The CDR3 nucleotides read TGTGCCAGTAGTATAACCCCCCTGGCGGGAGGAAACACAGATACGCAGTATTTT.

The V and J genes are TRBV11-2 and TRBJ1-1; D is unclear. The V gene lost 1 base and the J gene lost 11 bases, with 14 bases spanning the gap. Germline loops: CDR1 SGHAT, CDR2 FQNNGV. The CDR3 runs to 13 residues. CDR3 amino acids: CASSLGGREGAFF. The CDR3 bases are TGTGCCAGCAGCTTAGGAGGGAGAGAAGGGGCTTTCTTT.

This clone appeared a single time. CDR3: CASSPSGSTGGNEQYF. For the CDR3, the DNA is TGTGCCAGCAGCCCCTCCGGCTCGACAGGGGGCAACGAGCAGTACTTC. The V gene is TRBV6-6, the J gene TRBJ2-5; 10 positions match TRBD1. The DNA end is a closer match to TRBJ2-7, so the J assignment may be wrong. The germline gives CDR1 MNHNY, CDR2 SVGAGI (reference sequence). This CDR3 spans 16 amino acids.

This clone came up once. The chain carries TRBV25-1 and TRBJ1-5; the D is unclear. V was cut by 1 base and J by 3 bases, with 7 bases left in between. This CDR3 is built from 14 residues. Germline V gene data show CDR1 as MGHDK and CDR2 as SYGVNS. This CDR3 reads CASSESGVNQPQHF. The CDR3 nucleotides are TGTGCCAGCAGTGAATCAGGAGTCAATCAGCCCCAGCATTTT.

The CDR3 DNA is TGTGCCTGGAAAGGGGAGGGATGGACCGGGGAGCTGTTTTTT. It translates to CAWKGEGWTGELFF. The rearrangement links TRBV30 to TRBJ2-2; 7 nucleotides match TRBD2. CDR1 is GTSNPN and CDR2 is SVGIG in the germline V gene (reference sequence). This CDR3 is 14 amino acids long. After removal of 4 bases from V and 5 bases from J, the junction contained 7 bases not matched to a gene.

This clone was seen just once. The chain uses TRBV11-2 and TRBJ2-4; D could derive from TRBD1 or TRBD2 (6 bases each). The CDR3 length is 17 residues. V gave up 0 bases and J gave up 1 base, with 13 bases separating them. Germline V gene sequence: CDR1 SGHAT, CDR2 FQNNGV. CDR3 DNA sequence: TGTGCCAGCAGCTTAGATGTTGGGGGGCCGGCCAAAAACATTCAGTACTTC. It translates to CASSLDVGGPAKNIQYF.

This rearrangement joins TRBV4-1 to TRBJ2-3, with 12 bases fitting TRBD2. V dropped 0 bases and J dropped 0; count of bases not matched to a gene: 4. The CDR3 length is 18 residues. The germline CDR1 and CDR2 sequences are MGHRA and YSYEKL. DNA of the CDR3: TGCGCCAGCAGCCAAGATCCCGGACTAGCGGGGAGCACAGATACGCAGTATTTT. It encodes CASSQDPGLAGSTDTQYF.

The chain links TRBV10-3 to TRBJ2-7; the match to TRBD1 covers 8 bases. With V trimmed by 4 bases and J by 2 bases, 10 bases remained unmatched. Germline CDR1 reads ENHRY; CDR2 reads SYGVKD. This CDR3 spans 16 amino acids. The CDR3 region is CAISGPGQGPTYEQYF. CDR3 coding DNA: TGTGCCATCAGTGGCCCCGGACAGGGACCTACCTACGAGCAGTACTTC.

The J gene is TRBJ2-5, the V gene TRBV27; 13 positions agree with TRBD2. The DNA end is more similar to TRBJ2-7, so the J call may be wrong. The CDR3 runs to 15 residues. Per the germline V gene, CDR1 is MNHEY and CDR2 is SMNVEV (reference sequence). CDR3 bases: TGTGCCAGCAGGAGAGGGACTAGCGGGACTTACGAGCAGTACTTC. Amino acid sequence: CASRRGTSGTYEQYF.

The chain couples TRBV14 to TRBJ2-1; TRBD1 matches at 7 bases. The J segment lost 6 bases and the V segment lost 4 bases, leaving 9 bases of the junction unmatched. This CDR3 has 15 amino acids. Germline V gene lookup returns CDR1 SGHDN and CDR2 FVKESK. The CDR3 spells CASSRQGGPCNEQFF. The CDR3 nucleotides are TGTGCCAGCAGCCGACAGGGTGGGCCCTGCAATGAGCAGTTCTTC.

J is TRBJ1-2 and V is TRBV30; D gene uncertain. The germline gives CDR1 GTSNPN, CDR2 SVGIG (reference sequence). V lost 3 bases, J lost 2 bases, and 16 bases lay in between. The CDR3 is made up of 15 amino acids. CDR3: CAWSLPRGWNYGYTF. In nucleotides, the CDR3 is TGTGCCTGGAGCCTACCCCGGGGTTGGAACTATGGCTACACCTTC. The variable domain in full, completed from reference TRBV30 and TRBJ1-2, reads SQTIHQWPATLVQPVGSPLSLECTVEGTSNPNLYWYRQAAGRGLQLLFYSVGIGQISSEVPQNLSASRPQDRQFILSSKKLLLSDSGFYLCAWSLPRGWNYGYTFGSGTRLTVV.

The chain uses TRBV7-9 and TRBJ1-1; 9 nucleotides match TRBD1. The CDR3 has 17 amino acids. Per the germline V gene, CDR1 is SEHNR and CDR2 is FQNEAQ (reference sequence). The ends lost 2 bases at V and 1 base at J; junction bases unmatched: 8. The CDR3 sequence: CASSLIITGGRNTEAFF. CDR3 nucleotide sequence: TGTGCCAGCAGCTTAATCATAACAGGGGGCAGGAACACTGAAGCTTTCTTT.

The J gene is TRBJ2-3, the V gene TRBV5-4; 9 bases are shared with TRBD2. V was clipped by 4 bases and J by 0 bases; unmatched bases: 6. CDR3 length: 16 amino acids. Germline assignment: CDR1 SGHNT and CDR2 YYREEE (reference sequence). The CDR3, as DNA: TGTGCCAGCAGCCCCAGGACTAGCGTTAGCACAGATACGCAGTATTTT. Translating it yields CASSPRTSVSTDTQYF.

The rearrangement links TRBV4-2 to TRBJ2-1; D might be TRBD1 (6 bases). The CDR3 totals 19 residues. Germline assignment: CDR1 LGHNA and CDR2 YNFKEQ. V lost 0 bases, J lost 7 bases, and 25 bases lay in between. CDR3: CASSQEPRTERRGWNEQFF. The CDR3 nucleotides are TGTGCCAGCAGCCAAGAACCCCGGACAGAGAGGCGTGGGTGGAATGAGCAGTTCTTC.